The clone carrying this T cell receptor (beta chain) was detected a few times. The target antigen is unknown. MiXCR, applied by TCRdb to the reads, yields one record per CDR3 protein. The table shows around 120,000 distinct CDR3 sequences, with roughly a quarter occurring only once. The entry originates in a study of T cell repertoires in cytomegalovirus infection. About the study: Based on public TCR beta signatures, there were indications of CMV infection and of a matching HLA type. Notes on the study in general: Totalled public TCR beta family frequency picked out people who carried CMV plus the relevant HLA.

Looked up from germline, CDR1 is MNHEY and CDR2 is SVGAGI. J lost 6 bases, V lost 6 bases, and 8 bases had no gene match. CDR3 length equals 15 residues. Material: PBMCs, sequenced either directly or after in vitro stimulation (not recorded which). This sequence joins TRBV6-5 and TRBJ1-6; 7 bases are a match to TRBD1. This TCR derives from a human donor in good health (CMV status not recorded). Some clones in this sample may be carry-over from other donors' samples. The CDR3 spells CASRPRDSLNSPLHF. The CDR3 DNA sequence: TGTGCCAGCAGGCCCCGGGACAGTCTTAATTCACCCCTCCACTTT.